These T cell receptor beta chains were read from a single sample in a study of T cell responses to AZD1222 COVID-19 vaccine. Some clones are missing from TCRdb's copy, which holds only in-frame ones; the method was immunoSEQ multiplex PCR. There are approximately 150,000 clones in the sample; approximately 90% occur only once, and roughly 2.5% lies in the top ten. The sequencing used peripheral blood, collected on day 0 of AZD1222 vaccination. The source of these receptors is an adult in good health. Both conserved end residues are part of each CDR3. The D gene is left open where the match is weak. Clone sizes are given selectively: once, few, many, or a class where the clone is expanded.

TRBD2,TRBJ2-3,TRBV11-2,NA,TGTGCCAGCAGCCCCCGGACTAGCAGCACAGATACGCAGTATTTT,CASSPRTSSTDTQYF
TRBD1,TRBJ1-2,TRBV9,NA,TGTGCCAGCAGCCCCGGGCAGGGGGGCTATGGCTACACCTTC,CASSPGQGGYGYTF
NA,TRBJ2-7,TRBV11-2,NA,TGTGCCAGCAGCTCCTCCCGGATTGGGGGGGAGCAGTACTTC,CASSSSRIGGEQYF
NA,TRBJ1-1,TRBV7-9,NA,TGTGCCAGCAGCTCCCCATTAAGCCTCTTCGTGAACACTGAAGCTTTCTTT,CASSSPLSLFVNTEAFF
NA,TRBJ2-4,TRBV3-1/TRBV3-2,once,TGTGCCAGCAGCCACCGCACCGGAAGGGCCTTAGCCAAAAACATTCAGTACTTC,CASSHRTGRALAKNIQYF
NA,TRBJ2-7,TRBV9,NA,TGTGCCAGCAGCTCGGGACGGGGGGCTGGCGAGCAGTACTTC,CASSSGRGAGEQYF
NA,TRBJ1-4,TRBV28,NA,TGTGCCAGCAGTTTAGGGATGCACCTCAATGAAAAACTGTTTTTT,CASSLGMHLNEKLFF
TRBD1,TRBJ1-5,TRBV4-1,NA,TGCGCCAGCAGCCAAGATGGCACAGGGGGCAATCAGCCCCAGCATTTT,CASSQDGTGGNQPQHF
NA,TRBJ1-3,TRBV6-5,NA,TGTGCCAGCAGTTACTCGGGGGGCTCTGGAAACACCATATATTTT,CASSYSGGSGNTIYF
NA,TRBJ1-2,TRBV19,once,TGTGCCAGTAGTTTTGGATCTGGCTATGGCTACACCTTC,CASSFGSGYGYTF
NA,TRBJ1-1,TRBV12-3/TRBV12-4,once,TGTGCCAGCAGTTTCCAGATGAACACTGAAGCTTTCTTT,CASSFQMNTEAFF
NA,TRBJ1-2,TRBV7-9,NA,TGTGCCAGCAGCTTAGAGCTCACCAGGGGCTACACCTTC,CASSLELTRGYTF
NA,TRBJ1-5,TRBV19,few,TGTGCCAGTAGTCCCTCCCCTCTCGGGGAGTACCTATTCGATCAGCCCCAGCATTTT,CASSPSPLGEYLFDQPQHF
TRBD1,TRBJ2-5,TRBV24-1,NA,TGTGCCACCAGTGATCGGGACAGGCAAGAGACCCAGTACTTC,CATSDRDRQETQYF
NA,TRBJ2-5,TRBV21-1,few,TGTGCCAGCAGCTTTGAAGGGGACGAAGAGACCCAGTACTTC,CASSFEGDEETQYF
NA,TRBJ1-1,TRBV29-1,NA,TGCAGCGTTGTCCCGGACGGCCGCACTGAAGCTTTCTTT,CSVVPDGRTEAFF
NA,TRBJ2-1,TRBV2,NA,TGTGCCAGCAGCGCCACCAGGGGTCAGGCCCCCGATAATGAGCAGTTCTTC,CASSATRGQAPDNEQFF
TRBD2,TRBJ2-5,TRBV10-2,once,TGCGCCAGCAGTGTCCTAGCGGGAGGCTTTGAGACCCAGTACTTC,CASSVLAGGFETQYF
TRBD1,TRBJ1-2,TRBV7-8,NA,TGTGCCAGCAGCCTAGACAGGGGACATGGCTACACCTTC,CASSLDRGHGYTF
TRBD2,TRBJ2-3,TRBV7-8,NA,TGTGCCAGCAGCCGGGGACTAGCGGGAGACGTGGGCACAGATACGCAGTATTTT,CASSRGLAGDVGTDTQYF
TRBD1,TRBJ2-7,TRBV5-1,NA,TGCGCCAGCAGCTTGGCCGCCGGGGCAGGGGGTCTTTACGAGCAGTACTTC,CASSLAAGAGGLYEQYF
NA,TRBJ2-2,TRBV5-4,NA,TGTGCCAGCAAAGTGAACACCGGGGAGCTGTTTTTT,CASKVNTGELFF
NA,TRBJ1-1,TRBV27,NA,TGTGCCAGCAGTACCTTAGGGGCGAACACTGAAGCTTTCTTT,CASSTLGANTEAFF
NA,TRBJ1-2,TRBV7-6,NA,TGTGCCAGCAGCCCGACGACGGTAGGCTATGGCTACACCTTC,CASSPTTVGYGYTF
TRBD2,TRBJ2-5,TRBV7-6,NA,TGTGCCAGCAGCGCCCGACTAGCGGCCCAAGAGACCCAGTACTTC,CASSARLAAQETQYF